This is a list of T cell receptor beta chains from one sample in a study of OX40 agonist ivuxolimab in advanced cancers. The table came from immunoSEQ multiplex PCR; TCRdb's copy has only in-frame clones and leaves some out. The table records around 60,000 clones, roughly 81% of them present only once. Sequences were derived from CD4+ or CD8+ T cells sorted from blood, sampled in a trial of the OX40 agonist ivuxolimab. The origin of the receptors is an adult with an advanced solid tumor such as melanoma, head and neck, liver or kidney cancer. Both conserved end residues are part of each CDR3. D genes are given only for firm matches. Part of the rows lack a size; the others show once, few, many or a class for expanded clones.

j_call clone_size v_call d_call cdr3_length cdr3_aa cdr3_nt
TRBJ1-1 few TRBV9 TRBD1 15 CASSALTGGNTEAFF TGTGCCAGCAGCGCCCTGACAGGGGGAAACACTGAAGCTTTCTTT
TRBJ2-7 many TRBV6-1 NA 15 CASSEQRTAPYEQYF TGTGCCAGCAGTGAACAGAGGACGGCACCCTACGAGCAGTACTTC
TRBJ2-2 few TRBV6-5 NA 14 CASSPAYNTGELFF TGTGCCAGCAGCCCTGCGTATAACACCGGGGAGCTGTTTTTT
TRBJ1-2 NA TRBV2 NA 12 CASTYVGYGYTF TGTGCCAGCACCTACGTGGGTTATGGCTACACCTTC
TRBJ2-7 NA TRBV5-1 TRBD1 16 CASSSATGTGGTEQYF TGCGCCAGCAGCTCCGCTACCGGGACAGGGGGAACCGAGCAGTACTTC
TRBJ2-1 NA TRBV30 TRBD1 14 CAWSVGTGLNEQFF TGTGCCTGGAGTGTCGGGACAGGGCTCAATGAGCAGTTCTTC
TRBJ2-2 NA TRBV10-3 NA 15 CAISEANREAGELFF TGTGCCATCAGTGAGGCTAACAGGGAGGCCGGGGAGCTGTTTTTT
TRBJ2-3 NA TRBV19 TRBD2 17 CASSKGTSGLGTDTQYF TGTGCCAGTAGTAAGGGGACTAGCGGGTTGGGCACAGATACGCAGTATTTT
TRBJ1-2 NA TRBV13 TRBD1 15 CASSSGQGFPYGYTF TGTGCCAGCAGCTCGGGACAGGGGTTCCCCTATGGCTACACCTTC
TRBJ2-7 NA TRBV5-6 TRBD1 13 CASSEDNRGQQYF TGTGCCAGCAGCGAGGATAACAGGGGGCAACAGTACTTC
TRBJ2-7 NA TRBV11-2 TRBD1 14 CASSLAGTVYEQYF TGTGCCAGCAGCTTAGCGGGGACAGTCTACGAGCAGTACTTC
TRBJ2-1 NA TRBV5-1 NA 14 CASSFLPRDNEQFF TGCGCCAGCAGCTTCCTACCTCGGGACAATGAGCAGTTCTTC
TRBJ1-1 NA TRBV6-1 NA 15 CASFSRAGVNTEAFF TGTGCCAGCTTCAGTAGGGCAGGGGTGAACACTGAAGCTTTCTTT
TRBJ1-1 few TRBV7-9 TRBD1 14 CASSTTGADTEAFF TGTGCCAGCAGTACGACAGGGGCGGACACTGAAGCTTTCTTT
TRBJ2-5 NA TRBV30 NA 15 CAWKPGHSKKETQYF TGTGCCTGGAAACCGGGACATAGTAAAAAAGAGACCCAGTACTTC
TRBJ2-6 NA TRBV18 NA 14 CASSAQLGANVLTF TGTGCCAGCTCAGCCCAGCTGGGGGCCAACGTCCTGACTTTC
TRBJ1-5 NA TRBV19 TRBD1 15 CASTSGRGINQPQHF TGTGCCAGTACCTCGGGCAGGGGGATAAATCAGCCCCAGCATTTT
TRBJ1-2 NA TRBV5-8 NA 14 CASSGGPINYGYTF TGTGCCAGCAGCGGGGGACCGATAAACTATGGCTACACCTTC
TRBJ2-3 once TRBV6-6 NA 15 CASRPLGGATDTQYF TGTGCCAGCAGGCCTCTTGGGGGCGCAACAGATACGCAGTATTTT
TRBJ1-4 NA TRBV28 TRBD1 17 CASSSFSGTGFYEKLFF TGTGCCAGCAGTTCTTTCTCCGGGACAGGGTTTTATGAAAAACTGTTTTTT
TRBJ2-1 NA TRBV6-1 NA 12 CASRPEIADQFF TGTGCCAGCAGACCGGAGATAGCGGATCAGTTCTTC
TRBJ2-2 NA TRBV28 NA 15 CASLTRGANTGELFF TGTGCCAGCCTGACGAGGGGGGCGAACACCGGGGAGCTGTTTTTT
TRBJ2-5 NA TRBV2 TRBD2 14 CASGGLAGEETQYF TGTGCCAGCGGGGGACTAGCGGGGGAAGAGACCCAGTACTTC
TRBJ2-5 NA TRBV6-5 TRBD2 15 CASSFVRTSVETQYF TGTGCCAGCAGTTTCGTCCGGACTAGCGTGGAGACCCAGTACTTC
TRBJ2-7 NA TRBV10-2 TRBD2 13 CASSPSGGYEQYF TGCGCCAGCAGCCCCAGCGGGGGCTACGAGCAGTACTTC
TRBJ1-1 NA TRBV14 NA 15 CASSQVVGVRTEAFF TGTGCCAGCAGCCAAGTCGTAGGGGTTAGGACTGAAGCTTTCTTT
TRBJ2-6 NA TRBV5-4 NA 16 CASSSGRHSGANVLTF TGTGCCAGCAGCTCGGGACGGCACTCTGGGGCCAACGTCCTGACTTTC
TRBJ1-1 NA TRBV27 TRBD1 17 CASSPGRGDRALGQAFF TGTGCCAGCAGTCCGGGGAGGGGGGACAGAGCTTTGGGGCAAGCTTTCTTT
TRBJ2-7 NA TRBV12-2 NA 17 CASRLRSAGEKGYEQYF TGTGCAAGTCGCTTAAGATCTGCGGGAGAAAAAGGCTACGAGCAGTACTTC
TRBJ2-5 NA TRBV13 TRBD2 15 CASSPASGRIETQYF TGTGCCAGCAGCCCCGCTAGCGGGAGGATAGAGACCCAGTACTTC
TRBJ1-2 NA TRBV4-1 NA 16 CASSQVISIRDRGYTF TGCGCCAGCAGCCAAGTTATCTCAATCCGGGATCGTGGCTACACCTTC
TRBJ2-7 NA TRBV5-4 TRBD2 15 CASSSPTSGRYEQYF TGTGCCAGCAGCTCGCCGACTAGCGGGAGGTACGAGCAGTACTTC
TRBJ2-2 NA TRBV11-3 NA 14 CASSPGRFSGELFF TGTGCCAGCAGCCCCGGACGCTTCTCCGGGGAGCTGTTTTTT
TRBJ2-7 NA TRBV5-1 TRBD1 13 CASTGTGTYEQYF TGCGCCAGCACCGGGACAGGGACCTACGAGCAGTACTTC
TRBJ2-7 NA TRBV28 TRBD2 15 CASSFRRGNSYEQYF TGTGCCAGCAGTTTTCGGCGGGGGAACTCCTACGAGCAGTACTTC
TRBJ1-1 NA TRBV2 NA 13 CASSLGGNNEAFF TGTGCCAGCAGCCTAGGGGGAAATAATGAAGCTTTCTTT
TRBJ1-4 NA TRBV5-1 NA 15 CASSLGVATNEKLFF TGCGCCAGCAGCTTAGGGGTTGCGACTAATGAAAAACTGTTTTTT
TRBJ2-3 once TRBV5-1 NA 15 CASSLGQPRGDTQYF TGCGCCAGCAGCTTGGGACAGCCAAGGGGTGATACGCAGTATTTT
TRBJ2-3 few TRBV14 NA 16 CASSPLLAPSTDTQYF TGTGCCAGCAGCCCGTTACTAGCCCCTAGCACAGATACGCAGTATTTT
TRBJ1-3 NA TRBV7-3 NA 16 CASSPDARGSGNTIYF TGTGCCAGCAGCCCAGATGCCAGAGGCTCTGGAAACACCATATATTTT
TRBJ2-2 NA TRBV30 NA 16 CAWSFAGTGDTGELFF TGTGCCTGGAGTTTCGCCGGGACGGGGGACACCGGGGAGCTGTTTTTT
TRBJ1-5 NA TRBV6-5 NA 16 CASSFLGRGSNQPQHF TGTGCCAGCAGTTTCCTCGGGAGGGGAAGCAATCAGCCCCAGCATTTT
TRBJ2-7 NA TRBV10-1 TRBD2 15 CASSEGAGASYEQYF TGCGCCAGCAGTGAGGGGGCGGGAGCCTCCTACGAGCAGTACTTC
TRBJ2-1 NA TRBV6-5 TRBD1 14 CASSYGTGVDEQFF TGTGCCAGCAGTTATGGGACAGGGGTCGATGAGCAGTTCTTC
TRBJ1-2 NA TRBV10-1 TRBD1 15 CASSLQGAMYYGYTF TGCGCCAGCAGTCTACAGGGGGCGATGTACTATGGCTACACCTTC